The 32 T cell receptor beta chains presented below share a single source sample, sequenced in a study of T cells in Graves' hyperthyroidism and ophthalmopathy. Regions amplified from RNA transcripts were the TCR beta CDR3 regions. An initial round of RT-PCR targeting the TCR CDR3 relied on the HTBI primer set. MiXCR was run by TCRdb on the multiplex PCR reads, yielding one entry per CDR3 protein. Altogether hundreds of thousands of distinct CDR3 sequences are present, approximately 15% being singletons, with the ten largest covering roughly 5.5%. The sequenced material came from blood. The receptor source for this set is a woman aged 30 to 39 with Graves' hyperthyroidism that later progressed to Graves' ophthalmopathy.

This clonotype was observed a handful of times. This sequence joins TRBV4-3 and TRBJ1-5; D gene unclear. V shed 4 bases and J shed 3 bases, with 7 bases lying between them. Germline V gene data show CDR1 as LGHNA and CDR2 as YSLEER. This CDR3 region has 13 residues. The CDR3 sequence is CASSRSTNQPQHF. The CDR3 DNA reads TGCGCCAGCAGCCGGTCCACCAATCAGCCCCAGCATTTT.

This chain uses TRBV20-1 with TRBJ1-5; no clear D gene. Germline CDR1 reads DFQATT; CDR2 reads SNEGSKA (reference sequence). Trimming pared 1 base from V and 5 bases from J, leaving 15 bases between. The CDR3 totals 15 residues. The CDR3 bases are TGCAGTGCTAGAGGGGGTACCCTGTGGTATCAGCCCCAGCATTTT. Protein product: CSARGGTLWYQPQHF.

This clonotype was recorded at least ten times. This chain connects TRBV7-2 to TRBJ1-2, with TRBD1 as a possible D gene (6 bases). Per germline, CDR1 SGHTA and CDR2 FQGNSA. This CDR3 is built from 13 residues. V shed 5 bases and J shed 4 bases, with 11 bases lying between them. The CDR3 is CASSQGGFYGYTF. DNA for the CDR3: TGTGCCAGCAGCCAAGGGGGTTTCTATGGCTACACCTTC. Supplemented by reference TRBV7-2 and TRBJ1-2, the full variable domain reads GAGVSQSPSNKVTEKGKDVELRCDPISGHTALYWYRQSLGQGLEFLIYFQGNSAPDKSGLPSDRFSAERTGGSVSTLTIQRTQQEDSAVYLCASSQGGFYGYTFGSGTRLTVV.

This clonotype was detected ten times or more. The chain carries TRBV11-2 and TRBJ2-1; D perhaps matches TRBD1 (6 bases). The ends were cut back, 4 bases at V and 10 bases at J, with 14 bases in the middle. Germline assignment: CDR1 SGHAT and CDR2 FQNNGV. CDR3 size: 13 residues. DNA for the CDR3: TGTGCCAGCAGCTCACAGGGAGTCGGAGAGCAGTTCTTC. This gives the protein CASSSQGVGEQFF.

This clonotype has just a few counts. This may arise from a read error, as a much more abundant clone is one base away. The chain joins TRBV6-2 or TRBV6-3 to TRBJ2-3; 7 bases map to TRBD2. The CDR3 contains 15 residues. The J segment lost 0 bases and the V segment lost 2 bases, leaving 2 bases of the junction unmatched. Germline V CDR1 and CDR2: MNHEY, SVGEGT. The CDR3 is CASSYSGMSTDTQYF. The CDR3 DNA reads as TGTGCCAGCAGTTACAGCGGGATGAGCACAGATACGCAGTATTTT.

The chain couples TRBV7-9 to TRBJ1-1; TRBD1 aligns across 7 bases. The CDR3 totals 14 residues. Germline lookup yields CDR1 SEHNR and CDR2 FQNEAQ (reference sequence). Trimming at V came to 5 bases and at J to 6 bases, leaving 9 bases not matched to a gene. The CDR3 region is CASSLRQGSSEAFF. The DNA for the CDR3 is TGTGCCAGCAGCCTAAGACAGGGAAGCTCTGAAGCTTTCTTT.

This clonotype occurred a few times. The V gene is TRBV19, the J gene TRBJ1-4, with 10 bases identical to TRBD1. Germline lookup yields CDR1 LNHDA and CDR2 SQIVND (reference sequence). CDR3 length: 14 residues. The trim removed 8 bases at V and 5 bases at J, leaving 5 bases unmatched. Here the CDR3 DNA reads TGTGCCAGTCGCGACAGGGGGCAGAATGAAAAACTGTTTTTT. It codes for CASRDRGQNEKLFF.

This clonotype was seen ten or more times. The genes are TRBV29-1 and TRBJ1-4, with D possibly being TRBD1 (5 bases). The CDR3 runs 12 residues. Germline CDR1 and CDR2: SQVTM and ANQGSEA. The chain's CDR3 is CSGGEVNEKLFF. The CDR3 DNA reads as TGCAGTGGGGGAGAGGTTAATGAAAAACTGTTTTTT.

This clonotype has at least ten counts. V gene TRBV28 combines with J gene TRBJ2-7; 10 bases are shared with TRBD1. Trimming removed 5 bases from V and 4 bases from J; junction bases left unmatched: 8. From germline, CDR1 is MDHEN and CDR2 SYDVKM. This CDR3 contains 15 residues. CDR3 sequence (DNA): TGTGCCAGCAGTCACTGGACAGGGGGACCATACGAGCAGTACTTC. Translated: CASSHWTGGPYEQYF.

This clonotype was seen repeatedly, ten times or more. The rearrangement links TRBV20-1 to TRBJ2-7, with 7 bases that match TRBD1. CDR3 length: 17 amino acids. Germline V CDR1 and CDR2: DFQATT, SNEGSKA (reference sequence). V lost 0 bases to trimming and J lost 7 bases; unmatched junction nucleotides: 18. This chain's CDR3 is CSARDPGAGGNVREQYF. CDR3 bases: TGCAGTGCTAGAGATCCCGGTGCAGGGGGTAATGTGAGGGAGCAGTACTTC.

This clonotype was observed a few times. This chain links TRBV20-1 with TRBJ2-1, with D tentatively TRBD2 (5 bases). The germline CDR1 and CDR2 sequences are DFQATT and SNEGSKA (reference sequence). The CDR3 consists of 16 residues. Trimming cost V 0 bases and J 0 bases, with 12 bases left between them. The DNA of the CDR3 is TGCAGTGCTAGAGATGAGGGAGTCACCTCCTACAATGAGCAGTTCTTC. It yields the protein CSARDEGVTSYNEQFF.

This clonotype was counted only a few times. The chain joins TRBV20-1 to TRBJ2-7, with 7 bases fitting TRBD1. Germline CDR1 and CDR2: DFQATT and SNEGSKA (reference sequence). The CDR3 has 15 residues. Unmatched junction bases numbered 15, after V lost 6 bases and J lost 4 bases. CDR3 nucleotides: TGCAGTGCCCGTGGGGACAGTGGGGGAAGGTACGAGCAGTACTTC. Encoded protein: CSARGDSGGRYEQYF.

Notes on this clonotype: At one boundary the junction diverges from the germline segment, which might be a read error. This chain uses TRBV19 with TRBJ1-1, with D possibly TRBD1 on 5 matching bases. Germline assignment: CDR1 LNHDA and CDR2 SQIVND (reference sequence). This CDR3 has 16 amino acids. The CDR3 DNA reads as TGTGCCAGTAGTATGCGGCAGGGCGCAGGGAGGACTGGAGCTTTCTTT. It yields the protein CASSMRQGAGRTGAFF. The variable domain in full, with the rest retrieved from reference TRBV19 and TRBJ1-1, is DGGITQSPKYLFRKEGQNVTLSCEQNLNHDAMYWYRQDPGQGLRLIYYSQIVNDFQKGDIAEGYSVSREKKESFPLTVTSAQKNPTAFYLCASSMRQGAGRTGAFFGQGTRLTVV.

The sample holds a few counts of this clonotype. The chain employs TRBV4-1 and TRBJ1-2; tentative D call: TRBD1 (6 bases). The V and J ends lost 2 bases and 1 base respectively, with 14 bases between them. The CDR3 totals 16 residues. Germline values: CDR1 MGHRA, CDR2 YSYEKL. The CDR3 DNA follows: TGCGCCAGCAGCCAAAAGGGGGGGCGATATAACTATGGCTACACCTTC. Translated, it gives CASSQKGGRYNYGYTF.

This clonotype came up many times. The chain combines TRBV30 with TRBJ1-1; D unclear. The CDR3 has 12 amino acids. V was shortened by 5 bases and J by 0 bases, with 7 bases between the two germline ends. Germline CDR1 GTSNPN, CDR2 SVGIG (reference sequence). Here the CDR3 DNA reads TGTGCCTGGGGAACCATGAACACTGAAGCTTTCTTT. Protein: CAWGTMNTEAFF.

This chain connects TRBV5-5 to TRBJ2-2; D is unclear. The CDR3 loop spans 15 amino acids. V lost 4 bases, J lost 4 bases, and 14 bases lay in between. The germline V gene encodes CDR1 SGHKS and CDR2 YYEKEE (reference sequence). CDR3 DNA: TGTGCCAGCAGCGGGCTTCGGGCAGCCACCGGGGAGCTGTTTTTT. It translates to CASSGLRAATGELFF. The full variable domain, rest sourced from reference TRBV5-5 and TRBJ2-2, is DAGVTQSPTHLIKTRGQQVTLRCSPISGHKSVSWYQQVLGQGPQFIFQYYEKEERGRGNFPDRFSARQFPNYSSELNVNALLLGDSALYLCASSGLRAATGELFFGEGSRLTVL.

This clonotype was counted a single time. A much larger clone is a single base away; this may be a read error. The CDR3 bases are TGTGCCAGCAGTGATCGACAAGAAACTAACAATGAGCAGTTCTTC. It specifies CASSDRQETNNEQFF. The V and J genes are TRBV27 and TRBJ2-1; D gene ambiguous. CDR1 and CDR2 (germline): MNHEY, SMNVEV (reference sequence). Trimming removed 5 bases from V and 5 bases from J, with 16 bases in between. The CDR3 contains 15 residues.

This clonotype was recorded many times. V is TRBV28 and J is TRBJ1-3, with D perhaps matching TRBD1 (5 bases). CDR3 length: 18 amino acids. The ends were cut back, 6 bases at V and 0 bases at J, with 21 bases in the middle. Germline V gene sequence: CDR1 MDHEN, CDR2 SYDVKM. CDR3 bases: TGTGCCAGCAGCCCCGGGCAGGGTGGATTGTACTCTGGAAACACCATATATTTT. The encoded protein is CASSPGQGGLYSGNTIYF.

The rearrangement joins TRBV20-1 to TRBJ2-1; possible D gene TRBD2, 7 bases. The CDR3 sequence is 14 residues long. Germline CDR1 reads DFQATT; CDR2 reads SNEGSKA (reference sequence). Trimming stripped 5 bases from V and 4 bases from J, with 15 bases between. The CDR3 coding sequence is TGCAGTGCTGCTAGCGGAGGGGGATACAATGAGCAGTTCTTC. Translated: CSAASGGGYNEQFF.

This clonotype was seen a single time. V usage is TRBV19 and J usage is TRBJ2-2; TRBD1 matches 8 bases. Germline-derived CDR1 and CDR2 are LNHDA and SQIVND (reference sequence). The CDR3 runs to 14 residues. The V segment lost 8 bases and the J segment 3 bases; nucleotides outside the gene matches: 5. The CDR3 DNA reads TGTGCCAGTGGGACAGGCCGGGACACCGGGGAGCTGTTTTTT. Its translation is CASGTGRDTGELFF. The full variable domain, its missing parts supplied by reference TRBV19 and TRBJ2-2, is DGGITQSPKYLFRKEGQNVTLSCEQNLNHDAMYWYRQDPGQGLRLIYYSQIVNDFQKGDIAEGYSVSREKKESFPLTVTSAQKNPTAFYLCASGTGRDTGELFFGEGSRLTVL.

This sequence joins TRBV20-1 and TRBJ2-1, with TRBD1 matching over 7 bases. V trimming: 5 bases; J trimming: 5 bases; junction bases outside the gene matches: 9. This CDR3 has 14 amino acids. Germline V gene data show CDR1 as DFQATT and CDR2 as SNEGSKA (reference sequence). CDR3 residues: CSAPTLDRDNEQFF. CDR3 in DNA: TGCAGTGCTCCAACACTCGACAGGGACAATGAGCAGTTCTTC.

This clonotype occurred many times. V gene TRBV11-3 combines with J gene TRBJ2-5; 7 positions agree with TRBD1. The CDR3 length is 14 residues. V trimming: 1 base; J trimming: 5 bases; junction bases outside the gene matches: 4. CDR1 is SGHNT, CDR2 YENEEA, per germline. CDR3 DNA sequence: TGTGCCAGCAGCTTAGTACAGGGGTTGGAGACCCAGTACTTC. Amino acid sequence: CASSLVQGLETQYF.

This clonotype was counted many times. CDR3 sequence (DNA): TGTGCCAGCAGTTTTGCGGGAGGCAGCTCCTACGAGCAGTACTTC. Its translation is CASSFAGGSSYEQYF. V gene TRBV28 combines with J gene TRBJ2-7, with 8 bases matching TRBD2. V dropped 3 bases and J dropped 0; count of bases not matched to a gene: 4. This CDR3 has 15 residues. Germline CDR1 reads MDHEN; CDR2 reads SYDVKM.

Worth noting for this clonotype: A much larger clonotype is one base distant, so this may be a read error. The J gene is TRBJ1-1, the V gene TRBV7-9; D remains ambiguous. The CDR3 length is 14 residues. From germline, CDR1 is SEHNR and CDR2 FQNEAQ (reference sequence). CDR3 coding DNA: TGTGCCAGCAGCCCGCCCTCAGATGGGCCTGAAGCTTTATTT. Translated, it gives CASSPPSDGPEALF.

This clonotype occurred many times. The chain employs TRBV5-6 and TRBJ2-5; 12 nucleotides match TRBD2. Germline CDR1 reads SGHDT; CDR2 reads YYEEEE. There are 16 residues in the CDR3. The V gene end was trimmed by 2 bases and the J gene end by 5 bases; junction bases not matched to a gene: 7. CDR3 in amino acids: CASSFRLAGARETQYF. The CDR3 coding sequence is TGTGCCAGCAGCTTCCGACTAGCGGGAGCGAGGGAGACCCAGTACTTC.

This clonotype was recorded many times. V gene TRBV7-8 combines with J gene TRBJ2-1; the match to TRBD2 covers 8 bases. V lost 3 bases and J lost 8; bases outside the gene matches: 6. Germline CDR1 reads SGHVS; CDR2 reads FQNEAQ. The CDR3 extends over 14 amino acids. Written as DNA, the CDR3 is TGTGCCAGCAGCTTTTACGGGAGGGCGGATGAGCAGTTCTTC. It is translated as CASSFYGRADEQFF. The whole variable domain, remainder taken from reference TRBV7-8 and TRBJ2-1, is GAGVSQSPRYKVAKRGQDVALRCDPISGHVSLFWYQQALGQGPEFLTYFQNEAQLDKSGLPSDRFFAERPEGSVSTLKIQRTQQEDSAVYLCASSFYGRADEQFFGPGTRLTVL.

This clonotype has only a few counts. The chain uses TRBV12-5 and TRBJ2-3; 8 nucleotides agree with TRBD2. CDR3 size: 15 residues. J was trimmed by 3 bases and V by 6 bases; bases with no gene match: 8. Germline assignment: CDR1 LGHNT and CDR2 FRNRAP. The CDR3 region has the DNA TGTGCTAGTGGGGAGGGACTAGATGTGACAGATACGCAGTATTTT. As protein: CASGEGLDVTDTQYF.

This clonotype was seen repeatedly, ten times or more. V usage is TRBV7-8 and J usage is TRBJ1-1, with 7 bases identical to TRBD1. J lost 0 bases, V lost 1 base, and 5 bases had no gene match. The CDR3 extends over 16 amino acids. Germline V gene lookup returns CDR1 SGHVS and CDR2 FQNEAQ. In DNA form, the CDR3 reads TGTGCCAGCAGCTTAGGTGGGACAGCCTTGAACACTGAAGCTTTCTTT. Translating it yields CASSLGGTALNTEAFF.

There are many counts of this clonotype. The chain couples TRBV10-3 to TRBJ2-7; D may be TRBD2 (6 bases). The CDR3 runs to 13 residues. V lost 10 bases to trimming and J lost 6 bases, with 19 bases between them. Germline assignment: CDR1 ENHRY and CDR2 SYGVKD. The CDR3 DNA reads TGTGCCACCAAAAATGCAGGGACTGGCGAGCAGTACTTC. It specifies CATKNAGTGEQYF.

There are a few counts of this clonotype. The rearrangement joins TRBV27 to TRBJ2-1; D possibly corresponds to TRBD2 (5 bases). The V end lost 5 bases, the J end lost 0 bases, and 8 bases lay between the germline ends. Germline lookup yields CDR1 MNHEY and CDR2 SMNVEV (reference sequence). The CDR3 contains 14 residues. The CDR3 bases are TGTGCCAGCAGTGTCGGGGACTCCTACAATGAGCAGTTCTTC. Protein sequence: CASSVGDSYNEQFF.

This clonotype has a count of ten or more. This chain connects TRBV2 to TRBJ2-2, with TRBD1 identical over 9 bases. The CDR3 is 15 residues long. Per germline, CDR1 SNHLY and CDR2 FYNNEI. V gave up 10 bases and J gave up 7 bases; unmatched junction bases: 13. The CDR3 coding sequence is TGTGCCACCCTACGGGACAGGGTCGATAACGGGGAGCTGTTTTTT. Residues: CATLRDRVDNGELFF.

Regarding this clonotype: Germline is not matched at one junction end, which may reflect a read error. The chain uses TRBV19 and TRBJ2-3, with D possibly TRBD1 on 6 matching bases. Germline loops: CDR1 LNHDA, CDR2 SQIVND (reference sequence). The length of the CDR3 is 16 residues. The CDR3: CASSMDSLRRTDTPYF. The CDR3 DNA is TGTGCCAGTAGTATGGATAGTCTTCGAAGGACAGATACGCCGTATTTT. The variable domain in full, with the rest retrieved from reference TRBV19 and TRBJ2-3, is DGGITQSPKYLFRKEGQNVTLSCEQNLNHDAMYWYRQDPGQGLRLIYYSQIVNDFQKGDIAEGYSVSREKKESFPLTVTSAQKNPTAFYLCASSMDSLRRTDTPYFGPGTRLTVL.